The 18 T cell receptor beta chains reported below all come from one sample, sequenced in a study of OX40 agonist ivuxolimab in advanced cancers. Sequencing was performed with immunoSEQ multiplex PCR; in TCRdb, only in-frame clones are kept and a portion is missing. The sample gives over 85,000 clones, approximately 89% of which show up once; 0.27% is in the top ten. Source: CD4+ or CD8+ T cells sorted from blood, taken in a trial of the OX40 agonist ivuxolimab. Receptor source: an adult with an advanced solid tumor such as melanoma, head and neck, liver or kidney cancer.

This clone was found once. V is TRBV6-5 and J is TRBJ1-5; D gene ambiguous. The germline V gene has CDR1 MNHEY and CDR2 SVGAGI. The CDR3 consists of 15 residues. Deletions cut 9 bases from V and 3 bases from J, with 18 bases between. In nucleotides, the CDR3 is TGTGCCAGTAAGTCGAGGCAGGTTGCCAATCAGCCCCAGCATTTT. The encoded protein is CASKSRQVANQPQHF.

The chain joins TRBV6-6 to TRBJ1-5; TRBD1 might be the D (6 bases). V shed 6 bases and J shed 6 bases, with 15 bases lying between them. The CDR3 covers 14 residues. Germline CDR1 is MNHNY and CDR2 is SVGAGI (reference sequence). The CDR3 region is CASRNTGNSQPQHF. CDR3 bases: TGTGCCAGCAGGAATACAGGGAATAGTCAGCCCCAGCATTTT.

This rearrangement joins TRBV7-2 to TRBJ2-3; TRBD2 matches at 9 bases. The CDR3 loop spans 16 amino acids. The germline V gene has CDR1 SGHTA and CDR2 FQGNSA. Trimming removed 2 bases from V and 0 bases from J; junction bases left unmatched: 3. The CDR3 reads CASSLRLAASTDTQYF. The CDR3 DNA is TGTGCCAGCAGCTTACGACTAGCGGCAAGCACAGATACGCAGTATTTT.

The rearrangement joins TRBV5-1 to TRBJ2-1, with 7 bases lining up with TRBD1. Trimming at V came to 4 bases and at J to 5 bases, leaving 9 bases not matched to a gene. CDR3 length equals 15 residues. The germline CDR1 and CDR2 sequences are SGHRS and YFSETQ. The CDR3 DNA is TGCGCCAGCAGCCTAACTGGGACAGTAAACAATGAGCAGTTCTTC. Its translation is CASSLTGTVNNEQFF. The variable domain in full, completed from reference TRBV5-1 and TRBJ2-1, reads KAGVTQTPRYLIKTRGQQVTLSCSPISGHRSVSWYQQTPGQGLQFLFEYFSETQRNKGNFPGRFSGRQFSNSRSEMNVSTLELGDSALYLCASSLTGTVNNEQFFGPGTRLTVL.

This chain joins TRBV9 and TRBJ2-1; D perhaps matches TRBD2 (6 bases). The V gene's germline CDR1 is SGDLS and CDR2 YYNGEE. V lost 4 bases and J 5 bases, leaving 19 bases between the germline ends. The CDR3 is 16 amino acids. CDR3 in DNA: TGTGCCAGCAGCCCCCGCCCGGTGGGGGGAAACAATGAGCAGTTCTTC. This translates into CASSPRPVGGNNEQFF.

The V and J genes are TRBV30 and TRBJ1-6; 9 bases align to TRBD1. After removal of 5 bases from V and 8 bases from J, the junction contained 4 bases not matched to a gene. There are 13 residues in the CDR3. Germline V gene sequence: CDR1 GTSNPN, CDR2 SVGIG (reference sequence). The CDR3 region has the DNA TGTGCCTGGGGGGGACAGGGTTATTCACCCCTCCACTTT. Translating it yields CAWGGQGYSPLHF.

The rearrangement joins TRBV19 to TRBJ2-1, with a tentative D call TRBD2 (6 bases). The CDR3 loop spans 13 amino acids. CDR1 is LNHDA and CDR2 is SQIVND in the germline V gene (reference sequence). V lost 5 bases and J 10 bases, leaving 15 bases between the germline ends. The CDR3 sequence is CASSQTPGDEQFF. CDR3 nucleotides: TGTGCCAGTAGTCAGACTCCGGGGGACGAGCAGTTCTTC.

In this sample, this clone turned up once. J is TRBJ2-1 and V is TRBV6-5; D gene uncertain. The CDR3 runs to 12 residues. Germline V CDR1 and CDR2: MNHEY, SVGAGI. V lost 7 bases, J lost 3 bases, and 7 bases lay in between. The CDR3 spells CASTDVYNEQFF. The CDR3 nucleotides are TGTGCCAGCACGGATGTCTACAATGAGCAGTTCTTC.

The gene calls are TRBV19 and TRBJ1-6; no definite D call. The V end lost 3 bases, the J end lost 7 bases, and 7 bases lay between the germline ends. Germline V CDR1 and CDR2: LNHDA, SQIVND (reference sequence). The CDR3 consists of 13 residues. CDR3 nucleotide sequence: TGTGCCAGTAGTATGGAATGGAATTCACCCCTCCACTTT. As protein: CASSMEWNSPLHF.

V gene TRBV2 combines with J gene TRBJ1-2, with D possibly being TRBD1 (5 bases). Germline V lookup: CDR1 SNHLY, CDR2 FYNNEI. The CDR3 extends over 15 amino acids. V was shortened by 7 bases and J by 0 bases, with 15 bases between the two germline ends. CDR3 sequence reads: CASISGTVTNYGYTF. Here the CDR3 DNA reads TGTGCCAGCATTTCCGGGACGGTTACTAACTATGGCTACACCTTC.

V usage is TRBV11-2 and J usage is TRBJ2-3; D not certain. The CDR3 runs to 14 residues. The germline CDR1 and CDR2 sequences are SGHAT and FQNNGV. Trimming left V 0 bases short and J 0 bases short, with 4 bases between. CDR3 coding DNA: TGTGCCAGCAGCTTAGAACCCAGCACAGATACGCAGTATTTT. This encodes CASSLEPSTDTQYF.

This chain uses TRBV29-1 with TRBJ1-3; TRBD1 might be the D (5 bases). V was cut by 7 bases and J by 0 bases, with 25 bases left in between. Germline CDR1 SQVTM, CDR2 ANQGSEA. The CDR3 extends over 18 amino acids. The CDR3 DNA is TGCAGCGCCGTGGGTCTCGGCCCGGGACGGAGCTCTGGAAACACCATATATTTT. It encodes CSAVGLGPGRSSGNTIYF. Full variable domain (remainder filled in from reference TRBV29-1 and TRBJ1-3): SAVISQKPSRDICQRGTSLTIQCQVDSQVTMMFWYRQQPGQSLTLIATANQGSEATYESGFVIDKFPISRPNLTFSTLTVSNMSPEDSSIYLCSAVGLGPGRSSGNTIYFGEGSWLTVV.

V gene TRBV2 combines with J gene TRBJ2-7, with 10 positions matching TRBD2. Germline CDR1 reads SNHLY; CDR2 reads FYNNEI. This CDR3 region has 14 residues. V gave up 5 bases and J gave up 3 bases; unmatched junction bases: 4. CDR3 residues: CASSRLAGYYEQYF. The DNA for the CDR3 is TGTGCCAGCAGTCGACTAGCGGGTTACTACGAGCAGTACTTC.

In its sample, this clone was seen once. The CDR3 DNA follows: TGTGCCAGCAGCCCCCCCGAACAGCCCCAGCATTTT. Translation: CASSPPEQPQHF. The chain links TRBV5-8 to TRBJ1-5; D not resolved. This CDR3 is built from 12 residues. Germline V gives CDR1 SGHTS, CDR2 YDEGEE. Between the trimmed V and J ends, which lost 4 bases and 7 bases, there was a span of 9 bases.

The chain recombines TRBV2 with TRBJ1-2; D gene ambiguous. V lost 7 bases, J lost 4 bases, and 13 bases lay in between. The CDR3 is 13 residues long. Germline values: CDR1 SNHLY, CDR2 FYNNEI. The CDR3 bases are TGTGCCAGCACTGGGGTCCGGGGCTATGGCTACACCTTC. Its protein product is CASTGVRGYGYTF.

As for this clone: This sample includes further DNA sequences coding for the same CDR3. CDR3 DNA: TGTGCCAGCAGCTTACGGACAACCGAAGCTTTCTTT. Protein product: CASSLRTTEAFF. The V gene is TRBV7-9, the J gene TRBJ1-1; perhaps TRBD1 as D (5 bases). Between the trimmed V and J ends, which lost 2 bases and 8 bases, there was a span of 9 bases. The CDR3 contains 12 residues. Germline V gene lookup returns CDR1 SEHNR and CDR2 FQNEAQ (reference sequence).

The gene calls are TRBV19 and TRBJ1-1; no reliable D call. V dropped 3 bases and J dropped 1 base, with 9 bases sitting between them. Germline V gene data show CDR1 as LNHDA and CDR2 as SQIVND (reference sequence). The CDR3 length is 14 residues. Here the CDR3 reads CASSIREKNTEAFF. As DNA, the CDR3 is TGTGCCAGTAGTATTAGAGAAAAGAACACTGAAGCTTTCTTT.

This chain links TRBV19 with TRBJ1-2; unclear D gene. Germline CDR1 and CDR2: LNHDA and SQIVND (reference sequence). This CDR3 contains 15 residues. V shed 5 bases and J shed 3 bases, with 16 bases lying between them. The CDR3 DNA sequence: TGTGCCAGTAGTGTGCCGGCAGCCTTTTACTATGGCTACACCTTC. Its protein product is CASSVPAAFYYGYTF.